This T cell receptor beta chain was sequenced in a study of identical twins. TCRdb ran MiXCR on the 5' RACE reads and lists one entry per CDR3 protein. This sample has around 1.7 million distinct CDR3 sequences, with less than 40% found just once. This clonotype was found a few times. Sequencing was done on a sample of cord blood. This clonotype was sampled from a newborn girl in good health.

The CDR3 DNA reads as TGCAGTGCTAGAGAGGGAGCGGGAGGGTACACTAGCACAGATACGCAGTATTTT. Translated, it gives CSAREGAGGYTSTDTQYF. The chain carries TRBV20-1 and TRBJ2-3; TRBD2 matches at 10 bases. The CDR3 is made up of 18 amino acids. The V gene's germline CDR1 is DFQATT and CDR2 SNEGSKA (reference sequence). V was pared by 0 bases and J by 0 bases, with 9 bases of the junction left unmatched.